This is a list of T cell receptor beta chains from one sample in a study of glioma-infiltrating T cells after dendritic cell vaccination. Generated by immunoSEQ multiplex PCR, the TCRdb table keeps only in-frame clones and is missing some. The table includes roughly 56,000 clones, roughly 84% detected once. The starting material was blood, obtained after dendritic cell vaccination. The source of these receptors is a human donor with glioblastoma. The conserved cysteine and the conserved F or W are not part of the CDR3 here. Each record gives: D gene, V gene, CDR3 protein. D genes are given only for firm matches.

D: NA; V: TRBV2; CDR3: ASSESVHRGTNTEAF
D: NA; V: TRBV7-9; CDR3: ASSSTGFYGYT
D: TRBD2; V: TRBV25-1; CDR3: ASSAGGQETQY
D: TRBD2; V: TRBV4-3; CDR3: ASSQGTGGYNEQF
D: NA; V: TRBV6-1; CDR3: AGGGFGVTGELF
D: NA; V: TRBV11-2; CDR3: ASSSSGSGANVLT
D: TRBD1; V: TRBV30; CDR3: AWDRGNYGYT
D: NA; V: TRBV11-3; CDR3: ASSLGSSYEQY
D: NA; V: TRBV7-9; CDR3: ASSPRGGSDEQF
D: NA; V: TRBV27; CDR3: ASSPGTAGNTIY
D: TRBD1; V: TRBV5-4; CDR3: ASSWDRDTEAF
D: TRBD1; V: TRBV5-7; CDR3: ASTVDRGGYEQY
D: TRBD1; V: TRBV5-1; CDR3: ASGPGTVSYEQY
D: TRBD1; V: TRBV19; CDR3: ASSIRQGAYEQY
D: TRBD2; V: TRBV4-2; CDR3: ASSQEGGGGNNEQF
D: NA; V: TRBV5-1; CDR3: ASSLGRGNTEAF
D: NA; V: TRBV28; CDR3: ASRTEYGYT
D: TRBD1; V: TRBV11-3; CDR3: ASSPRDRGRNGYT
D: TRBD2; V: TRBV4-3; CDR3: ASSQESGGYNEQF
D: TRBD1; V: TRBV2; CDR3: ASRRTGVNEKLF
D: TRBD1; V: TRBV9; CDR3: ASSLGGGSSYEQY
D: NA; V: TRBV18; CDR3: ASSPGANYGYT
D: TRBD1; V: TRBV7-9; CDR3: ASSPRVDRGYEQY
D: NA; V: TRBV29-1; CDR3: SVEPRGPGGTQY
D: NA; V: TRBV6-1; CDR3: ASRRGTGTGELF
D: TRBD1; V: TRBV5-5; CDR3: ASTSGTGNYGYT
D: NA; V: TRBV11-2; CDR3: ASSLYGHPF
D: NA; V: TRBV5-4; CDR3: ASSFLGISYEQY
D: NA; V: TRBV5-1; CDR3: ASSPTTGGGYNEQF
D: NA; V: TRBV30; CDR3: AWSVGRGNQPQH
D: TRBD1; V: TRBV30; CDR3: AWTIGGTGGYEQY
D: TRBD1; V: TRBV2; CDR3: ASRTGNQPQH
D: NA; V: TRBV12-2; CDR3: ASRNRGQGQPQH
D: NA; V: TRBV5-6; CDR3: ASSLRTQPYNEQF
D: TRBD1; V: TRBV19; CDR3: ASSAGTGGYEQY
D: TRBD2; V: TRBV4-3; CDR3: ASSQEGLAGHEQY
D: TRBD1; V: TRBV6-7; CDR3: ASSYRDPTGSRNQPQH
D: NA; V: TRBV9; CDR3: ASSPKAGSSYNEQF
D: NA; V: TRBV30; CDR3: AGGTGNYGYT
D: NA; V: TRBV5-6; CDR3: ASSANGGLGTNQPQH
D: NA; V: TRBV7-6; CDR3: ASSLAETGHHNSPLH
D: NA; V: TRBV25-1; CDR3: ASSTYLGDGYT
D: NA; V: TRBV9; CDR3: ASTRRGKDGYT
D: NA; V: TRBV6-1; CDR3: ASSESARGGSWNYGYT
D: NA; V: TRBV7-9; CDR3: ASSLGPNEQY
D: NA; V: TRBV10-1; CDR3: ASSESFPSTDTQY
D: NA; V: TRBV15; CDR3: ATSRVGQLVNEKLF
D: TRBD1; V: TRBV6-6; CDR3: ASSYLGTGGSEQY
D: TRBD2; V: TRBV4-3; CDR3: ASSQDLPSGGARDTQY
D: NA; V: TRBV7-6; CDR3: ASSLVGGAATDTQY
D: NA; V: TRBV10-1; CDR3: ASSESGGDNEQF
D: NA; V: TRBV2; CDR3: ASSRGLSTYEQY
D: TRBD1; V: TRBV5-8; CDR3: ASSLVSGQGVQETQY